Presented here are 10 T cell receptor beta chains from one specimen sequenced in a study of memory CD8 T cells in hepatitis C reinfection. Described time point: pre-reinfection, 55 to 20 weeks before reinfection detection. The sorted cells went straight to TCR sequencing with no prior in vitro expansion. TCRdb's copy holds only in-frame clones and misses some; the assay was immunoSEQ multiplex PCR. The data contain under 60,000 clones, around 92% of them singletons. Sequenced sample: naive CD8+ T cells sorted from blood. The receptors here all came from a man between 18 and 29 years old with hepatitis C virus infection.

V gene TRBV4-3 combines with J gene TRBJ1-1; D not certain. In germline, CDR1 is LGHNA, CDR2 YSLEER. There are 15 residues in the CDR3. V shed 0 bases and J shed 4 bases, with 12 bases lying between them. The CDR3 region is CASSQEWLRSTEAFF. The CDR3 region has the DNA TGCGCCAGCAGCCAAGAATGGTTACGGAGCACTGAAGCTTTCTTT.

The chain is built from TRBV4-3 and TRBJ1-2, with 7 bases fitting TRBD1. V shed 4 bases and J 6 bases; nucleotides not matched to a gene: 14. The length of the CDR3 is 16 residues. In germline, CDR1 is LGHNA, CDR2 YSLEER. The CDR3 sequence: CASSRLTGEVFDGYTF. The CDR3 DNA is TGCGCCAGCAGCCGATTAACAGGGGAGGTCTTCGATGGCTACACCTTC.

This chain joins TRBV7-8 and TRBJ2-2; 14 bases align to TRBD2. Trimming cost V 3 bases and J 3 bases; bases outside gene matches: 0. In germline, CDR1 is SGHVS, CDR2 FQNEAQ. The CDR3 consists of 16 residues. The DNA of the CDR3 is TGTGCCAGCAGCTTGGGACTAGCGGGAGACACCGGGGAGCTGTTTTTT. Protein sequence: CASSLGLAGDTGELFF.

This chain joins TRBV27 and TRBJ1-1; D might be TRBD1 (5 bases). The germline CDR1 and CDR2 sequences are MNHEY and SMNVEV (reference sequence). V shed 2 bases and J shed 0 bases, with 7 bases lying between them. This CDR3 contains 14 residues. The CDR3 bases are TGTGCCAGCAGTTTACAGGGAATGAACACTGAAGCTTTCTTT. This encodes CASSLQGMNTEAFF.

This chain connects TRBV7-9 to TRBJ2-7; TRBD1 aligns across 8 bases. Germline V CDR1 and CDR2: SEHNR, FQNEAQ (reference sequence). The CDR3 length is 15 residues. The ends lost 1 base at V and 5 bases at J; junction bases unmatched: 7. This CDR3 is CASSLVGRGLDEQYF. The CDR3 nucleotides are TGTGCCAGCAGCTTAGTCGGCAGGGGGCTCGACGAGCAGTACTTC.

The gene calls are TRBV9 and TRBJ2-5; D is perhaps TRBD2 (5 bases). Germline values: CDR1 SGDLS, CDR2 YYNGEE. The germline V and J ends were trimmed by 4 bases and 2 bases, with 12 bases remaining between them. CDR3 length: 14 amino acids. CDR3 sequence reads: CASSPPPGQETQYF. In nucleotides, the CDR3 is TGTGCCAGCAGCCCCCCCCCGGGGCAAGAGACCCAGTACTTC.

The count of this clone is one. V gene TRBV7-9 combines with J gene TRBJ2-3; maybe TRBD1 (5 bases). CDR1 SEHNR and CDR2 FQNEAQ come from the germline V gene (reference sequence). The CDR3 runs to 15 residues. Trimming removed 3 bases at V and 0 bases at J, with 10 bases between. CDR3: CASSFTGSSTDTQYF. CDR3 nucleotide sequence: TGTGCCAGCAGCTTCACAGGTTCTAGCACAGATACGCAGTATTTT.

The chain is built from TRBV5-1 and TRBJ2-2, with 9 positions matching TRBD1. The CDR3 sequence is 16 residues long. V trimming: 4 bases; J trimming: 6 bases; junction bases outside the gene matches: 10. Germline lookup yields CDR1 SGHRS and CDR2 YFSETQ. CDR3 sequence (DNA): TGCGCCAGCAGCCCCGCATGGGACAGGGAGCCCGGGGAGCTGTTTTTT. This gives the protein CASSPAWDREPGELFF.

V usage is TRBV19 and J usage is TRBJ2-7, with D possibly TRBD2 on 5 matching bases. Germline V gene sequence: CDR1 LNHDA, CDR2 SQIVND (reference sequence). CDR3 length: 15 amino acids. The germline V and J ends were trimmed by 5 bases and 3 bases, with 17 bases remaining between them. As DNA, the CDR3 is TGTGCCAGTAGTGCGGGCACAAACTACCACTACGAGCAGTACTTC. Translation: CASSAGTNYHYEQYF.

The rearrangement links TRBV6-4 to TRBJ1-3; TRBD2 matches 8 bases. The J call may be mistaken, given a closer DNA end match to TRBJ2-2. CDR1 is MRHNA and CDR2 is SNTAGT in the germline V gene. The CDR3 consists of 16 residues. The CDR3 loop reads CASIRWGLVDTGELFF. The CDR3 bases are TGTGCCAGCATTCGGTGGGGACTAGTGGACACCGGGGAGCTGTTTTTT.